This TCR beta chain was recorded in a study of sequential checkpoint blockade in melanoma. The treatment was: randomized to nivolumab then ipilimumab (arm A) or the reverse (arm B). This clone was detected a few times. Profiled with immunoSEQ multiplex PCR; TCRdb holds only in-frame clones, not every one. The sample has about 32,000 clones; roughly 84% are singletons. Germline trimming cut 8 bases from V and 6 bases from J; bases unmatched to any gene: 7. The CDR3 is 12 residues long. Per the germline V gene, CDR1 is MNHEY and CDR2 is SMNVEV (reference sequence). The J gene is TRBJ2-7, the V gene TRBV27, with 7 positions matching TRBD1. The receptor comes from a human donor with melanoma. Sequenced material: CD8+ T cells sorted from blood (inferred from file names), taken from a patient given nivolumab and ipilimumab in sequence. DNA for the CDR3: TGTGCCAGCTCGACGACAGGGACCGAGCAGTACTTC. Translating gives CASSTTGTEQYF.